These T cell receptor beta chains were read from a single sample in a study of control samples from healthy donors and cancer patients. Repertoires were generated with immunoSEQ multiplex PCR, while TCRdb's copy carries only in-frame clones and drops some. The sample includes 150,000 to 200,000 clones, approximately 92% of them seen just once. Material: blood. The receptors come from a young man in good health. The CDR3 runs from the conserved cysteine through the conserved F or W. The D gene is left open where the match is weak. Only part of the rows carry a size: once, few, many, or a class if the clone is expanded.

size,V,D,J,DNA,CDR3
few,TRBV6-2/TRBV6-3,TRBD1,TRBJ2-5,TGTGCCAGCAGTTACGTTGGGACAGGGTATGGAGAGACCCAGTACTTC,CASSYVGTGYGETQYF
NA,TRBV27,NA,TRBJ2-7,TGTGCCAGCAGTCTCATATGGGGCGCGTCCCACGAGCAGTACTTC,CASSLIWGASHEQYF
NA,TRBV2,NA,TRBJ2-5,TGTGCCAGCAGTGATTTAAGGGGAGAGACCCAGTACTTC,CASSDLRGETQYF
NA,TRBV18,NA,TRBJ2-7,TGTGCCAGCTCACCACAAAAATCAGGGGCCTACGAGCAGTACTTC,CASSPQKSGAYEQYF
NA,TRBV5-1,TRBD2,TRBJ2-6,TGCGCCAGCAGCTTGACTAGCGTCCCCGGGGCCAACGTCCTGACTTTC,CASSLTSVPGANVLTF
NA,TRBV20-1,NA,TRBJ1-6,TGCAGTGCTAGTAACCCGGGACTCCGGTCTTTATTCCTCCACTTT,CSASNPGLRSLFLHF
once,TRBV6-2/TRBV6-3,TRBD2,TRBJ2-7,TGTGCCAGCAGCCGACTAGCCCGCGACGAGCAGTACTTC,CASSRLARDEQYF
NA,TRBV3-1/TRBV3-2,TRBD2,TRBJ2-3,TGTGCCAGCAGCCAAGAAGGACTAGCGGTTCACACAGATACGCAGTATTTT,CASSQEGLAVHTDTQYF
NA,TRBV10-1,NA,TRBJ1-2,TGCGCCAGCAGTGACTCGGGCTCCTATGGCTACACCTTC,CASSDSGSYGYTF
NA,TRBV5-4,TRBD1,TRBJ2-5,TGTGCCAGCAGCCCCACGCCCAGCAGGGGGAAGGAGACCCAGTACTTC,CASSPTPSRGKETQYF
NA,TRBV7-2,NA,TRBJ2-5,TGTGCCAGCAGCTCTAGTGAACTAGCTCCCCCCCAAGAGACCCAGTACTTC,CASSSSELAPPQETQYF
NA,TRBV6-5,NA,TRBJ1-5,TGTGCCAGCAGTCAAACAGGGACTGCTCAGCCCCAGCATTTT,CASSQTGTAQPQHF
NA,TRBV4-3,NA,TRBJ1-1,TGCGCCAGCAGCCAAGTGGCGGGGGGCGATGAAGCTTTCTTT,CASSQVAGGDEAFF
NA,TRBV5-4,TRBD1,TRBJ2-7,TGTGCCAGCAGCTTAGGGCAACAGGGGATGGGCGAGCAGTACTTC,CASSLGQQGMGEQYF
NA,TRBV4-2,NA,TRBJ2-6,TGTGCCAGCAGCCAAGATTGGCAGGGGTCTGGGGCCAACGTCCTGACTTTC,CASSQDWQGSGANVLTF
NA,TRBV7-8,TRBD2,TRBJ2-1,TGTGCCAGCAGGCCTGTAGCGGGAGGGAACAATGAGCAGTTCTTC,CASRPVAGGNNEQFF
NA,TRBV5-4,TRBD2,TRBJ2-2,TGTGCCAGCAGCTGGGGGGGCATAGCGGGACTGAACACCGGGGAGCTGTTTTTT,CASSWGGIAGLNTGELFF
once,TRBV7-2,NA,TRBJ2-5,TGTGCCAGCAGTATCCCGGGCCGCCCCGAAGAGACCCAGTACTTC,CASSIPGRPEETQYF
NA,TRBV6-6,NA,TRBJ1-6,TGTGCCAGCAGTTACTCGTATCAGGAAGGTTCACCCCTCCACTTT,CASSYSYQEGSPLHF
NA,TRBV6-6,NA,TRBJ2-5,TGTGCCAGCAGCCCTCGGACGGGAGAGACCCAGTACTTC,CASSPRTGETQYF
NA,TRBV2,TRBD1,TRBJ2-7,TGTGCCAGCAGTCTCGGGACAGCCCAAAACTACGAGCAGTACTTC,CASSLGTAQNYEQYF
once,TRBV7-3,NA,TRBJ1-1,TGTGCCAGCAGCGCCGAAGGCCGCACTGAAGCTTTCTTT,CASSAEGRTEAFF
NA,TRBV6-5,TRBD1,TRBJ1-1,TGTGCCAGCAGTTACTCAGGGGGCGCGGGCACTGAAGCTTTCTTT,CASSYSGGAGTEAFF
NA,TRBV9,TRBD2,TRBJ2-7,TGTGCCAGCAGCGTAGTAGCGGGGAGCGCCTACGAGCAGTACTTC,CASSVVAGSAYEQYF
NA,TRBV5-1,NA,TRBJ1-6,TGCGCCAGCAGCTTGGAGGGGAATTCACCCCTCCACTTT,CASSLEGNSPLHF
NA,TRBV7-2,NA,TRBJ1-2,TGTGCCAGCAGCCCTTCGGGGACTAACTATGGCTACACCTTC,CASSPSGTNYGYTF